This record covers a single T cell receptor (beta chain). The sample comes from a study of shared clonotypes between healthy human individuals. Deep was the level used in running the assay. The repertoire was sequenced with immunoSEQ multiplex PCR; TCRdb's copy has only in-frame clones and lacks some. The sample has about a million clones, approximately 75% seen once. Between the trimmed V and J ends, which lost 4 bases and 6 bases, there was a span of 17 bases. This CDR3 contains 15 residues. CDR1 is SGHRS, CDR2 YFSETQ, per germline. The gene calls are TRBV5-1 and TRBJ1-5; D is perhaps TRBD1 (5 bases). The sequence derives from a man aged 18-30 years in good health. Some clones in this sample may be carry-over from other donors' samples. Sequenced input: memory CD4+ T cells from PBMCs. This sample's subset: CD45RA-negative fraction. The CDR3 nucleotides are TGCGCCAGCAGCCCGGACCCCGGGGGAGGTCAGCCCCAGCATTTT. It encodes CASSPDPGGGQPQHF.